These 5 T cell receptor beta chains originate from one sample sequenced in a study of CD8 T cells in Susac syndrome. About 0.45 to 1 ug RNA was reverse transcribed with random hexamers. From the immunoSEQ multiplex PCR reads, TCRdb called clonotypes with MiXCR, one entry per CDR3 protein. The sample lists 75,000 to 100,000 distinct CDR3 sequences; over 85% were seen once. The source material was CD8+ T cells from PBMCs. These receptor sequences come from a human donor with Susac syndrome.

The count of this clonotype is one. This rearrangement joins TRBV9 to TRBJ2-6, with no clear D. Germline CDR1 and CDR2: SGDLS and YYNGEE. V shed 0 bases and J shed 0 bases, with 4 bases lying between them. There are 15 residues in the CDR3. CDR3 sequence reads: CASSVDLSGANVLTF. The CDR3, as DNA: TGTGCCAGCAGCGTAGATCTCTCTGGGGCCAACGTCCTGACTTTC.

This clonotype was recorded once. The chain combines TRBV5-6 with TRBJ1-5; D may be TRBD1 (5 bases). The CDR3 contains 14 residues. Germline V lookup: CDR1 SGHDT, CDR2 YYEEEE. The V end lost 1 base, the J end lost 7 bases, and 12 bases lay between the germline ends. In DNA form, the CDR3 reads TGTGCCAGCAGCTTGCTTGGGGACGGACAGCCCCAGCATTTT. Protein: CASSLLGDGQPQHF.

This clonotype occurred once. This chain joins TRBV10-3 and TRBJ2-7; D not resolved. V dropped 4 bases and J dropped 3 bases, with 7 bases sitting between them. Per the germline V gene, CDR1 is ENHRY and CDR2 is SYGVKD. This CDR3 spans 12 amino acids. The CDR3 DNA sequence: TGTGCCATCAGTGGGACCGGCTACGAGCAGTACTTC. Translation gives CAISGTGYEQYF.

V is TRBV20-1 and J is TRBJ2-7, with 9 positions matching TRBD2. CDR3 length: 17 amino acids. Germline V gene sequence: CDR1 DFQATT, CDR2 SNEGSKA (reference sequence). The V and J ends lost 0 bases and 2 bases, in that order; junction bases with no gene match: 11. This CDR3 reads CSARDSDRLAAAYEQYF. CDR3 nucleotides: TGCAGTGCTAGAGACTCCGACCGACTAGCGGCCGCCTACGAGCAGTACTTC.

The J gene is TRBJ1-2, the V gene TRBV7-9, with D unclear. Trimming took off 1 base at V and 0 bases at J, with 9 bases between the two ends. From germline, CDR1 is SEHNR and CDR2 FQNEAQ (reference sequence). The CDR3 loop spans 15 amino acids. The CDR3 DNA reads as TGTGCCAGCAGCTTAGATGGGTCCACTAACTATGGCTACACCTTC. This gives the protein CASSLDGSTNYGYTF.